This TCR beta chain appears in the sequencing data of a study of PD-1 blockade in classical Hodgkin lymphoma. The CDR3 is 17 amino acids. Looked up from germline, CDR1 is SQVTM and CDR2 is ANQGSEA. V was trimmed by 2 bases and J by 0 bases, leaving 17 bases between them. Findings and limits, study-wide: When set against healthy donors, newly diagnosed patients were reported to show lower baseline TCR diversity. Anyone who began nivolumab under 1 year after ASCT was excluded. The study found complete responders had baseline diversity similar to newly diagnosed patients.

Method: immunoSEQ multiplex PCR; TCRdb's copy keeps in-frame clones and lacks some. The table has about 96,000 clones, around 93% seen once. Details on this clone: Its antigen is not identified.

Time point meaning: cycle 4 day 1 (C4D1), after six to seven weeks of nivolumab. Brentuximab vedotin exposure varied among the patients, all of whom had relapsed after autologous stem cell transplantation. This TCR was sampled from a human donor with classical Hodgkin lymphoma. The chain links TRBV29-1 to TRBJ2-1; D possibly corresponds to TRBD1 (6 bases). Sample: peripheral blood mononuclear cells (PBMCs), taken before the fourth cycle of nivolumab. In nucleotides, the CDR3 is TGCAGCGTTGAACGTACGCAACAGGGATTCTCCTACAATGAGCAGTTCTTC. It translates to CSVERTQQGFSYNEQFF.